A single sample gave rise to the 14 T cell receptor beta chains below, sequenced in a study of cytomegalovirus exposure and HLA in healthy donors. PCR primers comprised 60 Vbeta and 13 Jbeta primers. Sequencing was performed with immunoSEQ multiplex PCR; in TCRdb, only in-frame clones are kept and a portion is missing. The data show over 90,000 clones, around 57% seen once. The sample was PBMCs. Receptor source: a human donor in good health.

Remarks on this clone: The DNA is omitted, as the CDR3 cannot be located on it reliably, and the CDR3 follows TCRdb's listing. The V and J genes are TRBV27 and TRBJ2-2; the listed D gene, TRBD2, was not tested against the DNA. The CDR3 is 16 amino acids in total, end residues counted. CDR1 is MNHEY and CDR2 is SMNVEV in the germline V gene (reference sequence). CDR3 region: CASSVLRFGSTGELFF.

The rearrangement uses TRBV19 and TRBJ2-7, with 9 bases matching TRBD1. The ends lost 6 bases at V and 2 bases at J; junction bases unmatched: 11. The CDR3 consists of 16 residues. Per germline, CDR1 LNHDA and CDR2 SQIVND (reference sequence). In nucleotides, the CDR3 is TGTGCCAGTAGCACAGACGAGACAGGGGGAGCCTACGAGCAGTACTTC. It translates to CASSTDETGGAYEQYF.

The genes are TRBV5-4 and TRBJ2-3; 13 nucleotides line up with TRBD2. Losses at the gene ends were 4 bases for V and 6 bases for J; bases not matched to a gene: 8. Germline CDR1 and CDR2: SGHNT and YYREEE (reference sequence). The CDR3 runs 16 residues. The DNA for the CDR3 is TGTGCCAGCAGCGCCCGGACTAGCGGGGGAATGGATACGCAGTATTTT. Its protein product is CASSARTSGGMDTQYF. Looking up the rest from reference TRBV5-4 and TRBJ2-3 gives the full variable domain: ETGVTQSPTHLIKTRGQQVTLRCSSQSGHNTVSWYQQALGQGPQFIFQYYREEENGRGNFPPRFSGLQFPNYSSELNVNALELDDSALYLCASSARTSGGMDTQYFGPGTRLTVL.

The chain uses TRBV18 and TRBJ2-7; tentative D call: TRBD2 (6 bases). V shed 3 bases and J shed 6 bases, with 12 bases lying between them. The CDR3 has 13 residues. In germline, CDR1 is KGHSH, CDR2 LQKENI. CDR3 loop: CASSPGTSGEQYF. The DNA for the CDR3 is TGTGCCAGCTCACCCGGGACTTCGGGCGAGCAGTACTTC.

This clone was picked up a small number of times. The chain combines TRBV15 with TRBJ1-5; no clear D gene. Germline assignment: CDR1 LNHNV and CDR2 YYDKDF (reference sequence). Between the trimmed V and J ends, which lost 1 base and 3 bases, there was a span of 7 bases. CDR3 size: 14 residues. The CDR3 loop reads CATSRGLINQPQHF. CDR3 nucleotides: TGTGCCACCAGCAGAGGACTGATCAATCAGCCCCAGCATTTT.

This clone was counted a few times. This rearrangement joins TRBV27 to TRBJ2-1; 8 nucleotides agree with TRBD1. Germline CDR1 and CDR2: MNHEY and SMNVEV (reference sequence). This CDR3 is 17 amino acids long. V was pared by 4 bases and J by 0 bases, with 8 bases of the junction left unmatched. The CDR3 here is CASSSYSTGGSYNEQFF. The CDR3 DNA reads as TGTGCCAGCAGTTCCTACTCTACAGGGGGCTCCTACAATGAGCAGTTCTTC.

This clone was seen a few times. The rearrangement links TRBV30 to TRBJ2-1; 12 bases match TRBD2. Germline-derived CDR1 and CDR2 are GTSNPN and SVGIG (reference sequence). The V and J ends lost 1 base and 5 bases, in that order; junction bases with no gene match: 15. This CDR3 contains 19 residues. CDR3 DNA: TGTGCCTGGAGTGACAACCTTCTAGCGGGAGGGGGATCGGACAATGAGCAGTTCTTC. Encoded protein: CAWSDNLLAGGGSDNEQFF.

This chain uses TRBV5-1 with TRBJ2-5; possible D gene TRBD2, 6 bases. The end of the DNA aligns better with TRBJ2-7, so the J call may be wrong. CDR1 is SGHRS, CDR2 YFSETQ, per germline. The CDR3 is made up of 13 amino acids. This CDR3 is CASSWGDSYEQYF. The CDR3 region has the DNA TGCGCCAGCAGCTGGGGGGACTCCTACGAGCAGTACTTC.

J is TRBJ1-1 and V is TRBV4-1; the D gene is possibly TRBD1 (6 bases). CDR1 and CDR2 from the germline V gene are MGHRA and YSYEKL. CDR3 length: 17 residues. The V end lost 8 bases, the J end lost 4 bases, and 26 bases lay between the germline ends. The CDR3: CASHYGAGHLGGTEAFF. The CDR3 DNA reads TGCGCCAGCCACTATGGGGCAGGGCATTTAGGGGGCACTGAAGCTTTCTTT.

The chain has TRBV5-1 and TRBJ2-3; D may be TRBD1 (6 bases). There are 15 residues in the CDR3. The V gene's germline CDR1 is SGHRS and CDR2 YFSETQ. V lost 5 bases, J lost 2 bases, and 15 bases lay in between. The CDR3 DNA follows: TGCGCCAGCAGAAGGTCAGGGGCCCCCACAGATACGCAGTATTTT. Translation gives CASRRSGAPTDTQYF.

This rearrangement joins TRBV19 to TRBJ2-7; TRBD1 matches 7 bases. V gave up 8 bases and J gave up 5 bases; unmatched junction bases: 12. The germline gives CDR1 LNHDA, CDR2 SQIVND (reference sequence). The CDR3 runs to 14 residues. CDR3 protein: CASAIGTVHNEQYF. CDR3 bases: TGTGCCAGTGCAATCGGGACAGTTCACAACGAGCAGTACTTC.

A few counts support this clone. The chain carries TRBV6-5 and TRBJ1-1; D is ambiguous. Looked up from germline, CDR1 is MNHEY and CDR2 is SVGAGI. V was trimmed by 5 bases and J by 6 bases, leaving 19 bases between them. This CDR3 has 15 amino acids. This chain's CDR3 is CASSLTRGGRAEAFF. The CDR3 DNA follows: TGTGCCAGCAGTCTCACTCGGGGAGGGAGGGCTGAAGCTTTCTTT.

The V and J genes are TRBV27 and TRBJ2-5; no reliable D call. V lost 1 base to trimming and J lost 2 bases, with 11 bases between them. The CDR3 is made up of 15 amino acids. Germline V gene lookup returns CDR1 MNHEY and CDR2 SMNVEV (reference sequence). CDR3 sequence (DNA): TGTGCCAGCAGTTTATTGTTTTCACTGCAAGAGACCCAGTACTTC. It translates to CASSLLFSLQETQYF.

Comments on this clone: Just one base apart from a much larger clone, this may be a read error. V gene TRBV4-1 combines with J gene TRBJ2-2; D not certain. Trimming cost V 0 bases and J 5 bases, with 4 bases left between them. Per germline, CDR1 MGHRA and CDR2 YSYEKL. The CDR3 is 13 residues long. CDR3 protein: CASSQERTGELFF. The CDR3 DNA sequence: TGCGCCAGCAGCCAAGAACGGACCGGGGAGCTGTTTTTT.